Below, 16 T cell receptor beta chains from the same sample are listed, as sequenced in a study of long-term antiretroviral therapy in people with HIV. The assay, immunoSEQ v3.0, was run at survey level. Here immunoSEQ multiplex PCR was the method, and the copy in TCRdb shows in-frame clones only, minus some. The sample has 20,000 to 30,000 clones, 70% to 90% seen once. The material was unsorted PBMCs, obtained 1.9 years after starting antiretroviral therapy. These receptor sequences come from a woman aged 25 to 39 with HIV.

The chain combines TRBV6-5 with TRBJ1-5; the match to TRBD1 covers 8 bases. The length of the CDR3 is 15 residues. Germline values: CDR1 MNHEY, CDR2 SVGAGI. Germline trimming cut 6 bases from V and 2 bases from J; bases unmatched to any gene: 6. This CDR3 is CASSPSDRGNQPQHF. In DNA, the CDR3 is TGTGCCAGCAGCCCGTCGGACAGGGGCAATCAGCCCCAGCATTTT.

V gene TRBV19 combines with J gene TRBJ1-5; D call uncertain. Germline V lookup: CDR1 LNHDA, CDR2 SQIVND (reference sequence). CDR3 length equals 13 residues. V gave up 6 bases and J gave up 5 bases, with 11 bases separating them. Here the CDR3 DNA reads TGTGCCAGTAGGCCCTCCACGGATCAGCCCCAGCATTTT. Protein sequence: CASRPSTDQPQHF.

The chain recombines TRBV28 with TRBJ2-5; D perhaps matches TRBD2 (7 bases). The CDR3 contains 14 residues. Germline V lookup: CDR1 MDHEN, CDR2 SYDVKM. V shed 3 bases and J shed 5 bases, with 13 bases lying between them. For the CDR3, the DNA is TGTGCCAGCAGTTTGAAGGGAGGGGGGGAGACCCAGTACTTC. The encoded protein is CASSLKGGGETQYF. Looking up the rest from reference TRBV28 and TRBJ2-5 gives the full variable domain: DVKVTQSSRYLVKRTGEKVFLECVQDMDHENMFWYRQDPGLGLRLIYFSYDVKMKEKGDIPEGYSVSREKKERFSLILESASTNQTSMYLCASSLKGGGETQYFGPGTRLLVL.

V gene TRBV19 combines with J gene TRBJ1-6, with 10 bases matching TRBD1. The CDR3 is 16 amino acids. V lost 9 bases to trimming and J lost 0 bases; unmatched junction nucleotides: 5. CDR1 LNHDA and CDR2 SQIVND come from the germline V gene (reference sequence). Here the CDR3 reads CASRQGASSYNSPLHF. The CDR3 nucleotides read TGTGCCAGCAGACAGGGGGCATCCTCCTATAATTCACCCCTCCACTTT.

V usage is TRBV29-1 and J usage is TRBJ1-1, with a weak D call TRBD1 (5 bases). V gave up 7 bases and J gave up 5 bases, with 14 bases separating them. The CDR3 extends over 12 amino acids. Germline V CDR1 and CDR2: SQVTM, ANQGSEA. This chain's CDR3 is CSAMGGWTEAFF. The CDR3 DNA is TGCAGCGCGATGGGGGGGTGGACTGAAGCTTTCTTT. The complete variable domain, with remaining parts taken from reference TRBV29-1 and TRBJ1-1, reads SAVISQKPSRDICQRGTSLTIQCQVDSQVTMMFWYRQQPGQSLTLIATANQGSEATYESGFVIDKFPISRPNLTFSTLTVSNMSPEDSSIYLCSAMGGWTEAFFGQGTRLTVV.

The chain couples TRBV2 to TRBJ2-3; 8 positions agree with TRBD1. The CDR3 sequence is 15 residues long. V shed 6 bases, J shed 2 bases, and the junction held 7 bases outside the gene matches. Germline V gives CDR1 SNHLY, CDR2 FYNNEI. CDR3 coding DNA: TGTGCCAGCAGCGCAGGGGGCCCTAACACAGATACGCAGTATTTT. Its translation is CASSAGGPNTDTQYF.

This clone was found a few times. This chain uses TRBV2 with TRBJ1-5; tentative D call: TRBD1 (5 bases). Germline V gives CDR1 SNHLY, CDR2 FYNNEI. This CDR3 region has 12 residues. The V end was cut by 8 bases, the J end by 1 base, with 6 bases between. The CDR3 coding sequence is TGTGCCAGCGGGGGAAGCAATCAGCCCCAGCATTTT. It yields the protein CASGGSNQPQHF. Filled out from reference TRBV2 and TRBJ1-5, the complete variable domain reads EPEVTQTPSHQVTQMGQEVILRCVPISNHLYFYWYRQILGQKVEFLVSFYNNEISEKSEIFDDQFSVERPDGSNFTLKIRSTKLEDSAMYFCASGGSNQPQHFGDGTRLSIL.

The CDR3: CASSGQGTGEQYV. The CDR3 region has the DNA TGTGCCAGCAGTGGACAGGGGACTGGAGAGCAGTACGTC. J is TRBJ2-7 and V is TRBV6-1, with TRBD1 identical over 8 bases. V gave up 4 bases and J gave up 7 bases; unmatched junction bases: 6. The germline CDR1 and CDR2 sequences are MNHNS and SASEGT. The CDR3 spans 13 residues.

This clone was counted a single time. The chain employs TRBV5-6 and TRBJ2-1; 8 bases match TRBD1. The V gene end was trimmed by 0 bases and the J gene end by 9 bases; junction bases not matched to a gene: 5. The CDR3 sequence is 14 residues long. Germline values: CDR1 SGHDT, CDR2 YYEEEE. For the CDR3, the DNA is TGTGCCAGCAGCTTGGGACAGGGGACGATTGAGCAGTTCTTC. This sequence encodes CASSLGQGTIEQFF.

V usage is TRBV6-1 and J usage is TRBJ1-3; no clear D gene. Germline V CDR1 and CDR2: MNHNS, SASEGT. This CDR3 has 13 residues. The germline V and J ends were trimmed by 7 bases and 1 base, with 8 bases remaining between them. DNA of the CDR3: TGTGCCAGCACTGAGACATCTGGAAACACCATATATTTT. Protein sequence: CASTETSGNTIYF.

The chain couples TRBV27 to TRBJ2-2; the D is unclear. Germline CDR1 and CDR2: MNHEY and SMNVEV (reference sequence). The CDR3 runs 16 residues. V lost 3 bases and J 4 bases, leaving 15 bases between the germline ends. The CDR3 sequence is CASSFGIVGSTGELFF. The CDR3 bases are TGTGCCAGCAGTTTTGGGATCGTGGGGTCCACCGGGGAGCTGTTTTTT.

For the CDR3, the DNA is TGCGCCAGCGGCGGGGCACCTAATGAAAAACTGTTTTTT. Encoded protein: CASGGAPNEKLFF. This rearrangement joins TRBV4-1 to TRBJ1-4; a possible D gene is TRBD1 (5 bases). This CDR3 has 13 residues. Germline CDR1 MGHRA, CDR2 YSYEKL. V was shortened by 8 bases and J by 3 bases, with 10 bases between the two germline ends.

J is TRBJ2-7 and V is TRBV21-1; the table's D gene call, TRBD1, was not cross checked with the DNA. TRBV21-1 is reported as a pseudogene. This CDR3 is 15 amino acids long. CDR3 nucleotide sequence: TGTGCCAGCAGCCCCACAGGGTCGAGATCCTACGAGCAGTACGTC. Protein sequence: CASSPTGSRSYEQYV.

This clone came up once. The chain is built from TRBV7-2 and TRBJ2-2; D unclear. This CDR3 region has 14 residues. The germline V gene has CDR1 SGHTA and CDR2 FQGNSA. Trimming removed 2 bases at V and 5 bases at J, with 9 bases between. This CDR3 reads CASSLFGSTGELFF. CDR3 sequence (DNA): TGTGCCAGCAGCTTATTTGGTAGTACCGGGGAGCTGTTTTTT.

This clone was counted once. This sequence joins TRBV7-9 and TRBJ2-7, with D perhaps TRBD2 (6 bases). V lost 5 bases and J lost 3, with 11 bases in between. Germline lookup yields CDR1 SEHNR and CDR2 FQNEAQ (reference sequence). The CDR3 has 13 residues. In nucleotides, the CDR3 is TGTGCCAGCAGCCACCGGGAGTACTACGAGCAGTACGTC. Translated: CASSHREYYEQYV.

The rearrangement joins TRBV27 to TRBJ1-3; D is unclear. The germline CDR1 and CDR2 sequences are MNHEY and SMNVEV (reference sequence). The ends were cut back, 3 bases at V and 2 bases at J, with 14 bases in the middle. The CDR3 has 16 amino acids. The CDR3 sequence: CASSLMGPVPGNTIYF. The DNA of the CDR3 is TGTGCCAGCAGTTTGATGGGTCCGGTCCCTGGAAACACCATATATTTT.